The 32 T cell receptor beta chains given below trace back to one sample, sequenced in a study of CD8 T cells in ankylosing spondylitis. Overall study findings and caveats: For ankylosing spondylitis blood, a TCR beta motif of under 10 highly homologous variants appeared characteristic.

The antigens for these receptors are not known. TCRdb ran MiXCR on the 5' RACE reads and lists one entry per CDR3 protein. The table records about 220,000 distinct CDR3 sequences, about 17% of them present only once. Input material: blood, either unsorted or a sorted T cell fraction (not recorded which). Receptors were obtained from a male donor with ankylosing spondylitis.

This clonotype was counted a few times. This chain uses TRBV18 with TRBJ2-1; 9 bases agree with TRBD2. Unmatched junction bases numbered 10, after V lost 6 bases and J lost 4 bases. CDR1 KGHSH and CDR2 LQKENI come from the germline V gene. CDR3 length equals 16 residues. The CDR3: CASSPGLAGPYNEQFF. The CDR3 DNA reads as TGTGCCAGCTCCCCGGGGCTAGCGGGACCATACAATGAGCAGTTCTTC.

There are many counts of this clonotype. The CDR3 loop is CASSGFPPDINYGYTF. CDR3 DNA sequence: TGCGCCAGCAGCGGTTTTCCGCCGGACATCAACTATGGCTACACCTTC. This chain connects TRBV5-1 to TRBJ1-2, with D maybe TRBD1 (5 bases). The CDR3 consists of 16 residues. Germline lookup yields CDR1 SGHRS and CDR2 YFSETQ. V lost 4 bases, J lost 2 bases, and 18 bases lay in between. Combining the CDR3 with reference TRBV5-1 and TRBJ1-2 gives the whole variable domain KAGVTQTPRYLIKTRGQQVTLSCSPISGHRSVSWYQQTPGQGLQFLFEYFSETQRNKGNFPGRFSGRQFSNSRSEMNVSTLELGDSALYLCASSGFPPDINYGYTFGSGTRLTVV.

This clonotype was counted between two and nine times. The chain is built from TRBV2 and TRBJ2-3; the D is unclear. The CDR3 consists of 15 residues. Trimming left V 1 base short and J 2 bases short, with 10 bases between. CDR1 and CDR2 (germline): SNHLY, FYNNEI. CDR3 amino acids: CASSEDVQFTDTQYF. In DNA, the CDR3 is TGTGCCAGCAGTGAAGACGTCCAGTTCACAGATACGCAGTATTTT.

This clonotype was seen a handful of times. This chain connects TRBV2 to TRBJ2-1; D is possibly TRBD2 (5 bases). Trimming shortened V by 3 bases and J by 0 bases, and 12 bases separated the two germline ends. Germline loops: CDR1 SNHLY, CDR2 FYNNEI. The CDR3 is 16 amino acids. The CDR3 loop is CASSDLGRSSYNEQFF. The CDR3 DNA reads TGTGCCAGCAGTGACCTTGGGAGAAGCTCCTACAATGAGCAGTTCTTC.

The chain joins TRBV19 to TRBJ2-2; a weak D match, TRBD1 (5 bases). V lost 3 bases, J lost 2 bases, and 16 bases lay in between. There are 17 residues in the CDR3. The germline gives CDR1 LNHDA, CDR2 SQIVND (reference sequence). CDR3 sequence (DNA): TGTGCCAGTAGTATTCGGCCGACAGAATTAAACACCGGGGAGCTGTTTTTT. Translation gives CASSIRPTELNTGELFF.

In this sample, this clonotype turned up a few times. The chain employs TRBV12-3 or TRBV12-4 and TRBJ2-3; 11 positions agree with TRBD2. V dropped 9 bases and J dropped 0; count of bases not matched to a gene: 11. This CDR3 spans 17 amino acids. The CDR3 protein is CARRGTSGEPSTDTQYF. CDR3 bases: TGTGCCAGGAGAGGGACTAGCGGAGAACCTAGCACAGATACGCAGTATTTT.

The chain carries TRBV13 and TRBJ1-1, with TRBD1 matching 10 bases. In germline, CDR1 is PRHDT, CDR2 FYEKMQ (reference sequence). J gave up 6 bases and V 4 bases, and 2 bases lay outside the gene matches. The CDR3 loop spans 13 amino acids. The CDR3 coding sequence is TGTGCCAGCAGCTCGGACAGGGGGTCTGAAGCTTTCTTT. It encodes CASSSDRGSEAFF.

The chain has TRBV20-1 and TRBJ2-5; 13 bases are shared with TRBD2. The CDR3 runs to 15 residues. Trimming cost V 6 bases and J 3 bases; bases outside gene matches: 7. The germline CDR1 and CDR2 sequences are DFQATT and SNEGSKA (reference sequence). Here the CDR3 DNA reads TGCAGTGCCTCAAGACTAGCGGGAGGAGAAGAGACCCAGTACTTC. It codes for CSASRLAGGEETQYF.

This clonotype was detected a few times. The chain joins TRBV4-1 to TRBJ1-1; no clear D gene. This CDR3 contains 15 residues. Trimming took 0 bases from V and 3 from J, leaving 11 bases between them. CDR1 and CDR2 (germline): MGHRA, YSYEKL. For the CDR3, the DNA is TGCGCCAGCAGCCAAGAGCACCGGACGGACACTGAAGCTTTCTTT. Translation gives CASSQEHRTDTEAFF.

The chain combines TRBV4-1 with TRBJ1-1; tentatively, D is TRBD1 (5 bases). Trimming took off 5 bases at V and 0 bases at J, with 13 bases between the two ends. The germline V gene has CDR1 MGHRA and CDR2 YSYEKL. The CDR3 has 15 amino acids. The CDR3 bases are TGCGCCAGCAGCGAGGGGTTGGGGCTGAACACTGAAGCTTTCTTT. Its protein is CASSEGLGLNTEAFF.

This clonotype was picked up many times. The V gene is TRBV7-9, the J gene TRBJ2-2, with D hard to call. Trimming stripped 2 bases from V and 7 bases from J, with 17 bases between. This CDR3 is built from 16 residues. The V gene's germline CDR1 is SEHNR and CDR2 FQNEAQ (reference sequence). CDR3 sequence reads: CASSLTSAAHGGELFF. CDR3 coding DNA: TGTGCCAGCAGCTTAACGTCGGCGGCCCACGGCGGGGAGCTGTTTTTT.

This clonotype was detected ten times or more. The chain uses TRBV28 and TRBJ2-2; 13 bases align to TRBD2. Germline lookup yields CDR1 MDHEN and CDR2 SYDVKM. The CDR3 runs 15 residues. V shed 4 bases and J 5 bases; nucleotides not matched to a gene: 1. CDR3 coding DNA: TGTGCCAGCAGTTGGACTAGCGGGAGTACCGGGGAGCTGTTTTTT. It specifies CASSWTSGSTGELFF.

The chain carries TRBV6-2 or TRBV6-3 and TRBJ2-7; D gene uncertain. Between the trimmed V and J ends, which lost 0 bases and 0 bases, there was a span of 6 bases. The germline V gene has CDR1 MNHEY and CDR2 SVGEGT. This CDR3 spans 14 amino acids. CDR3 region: CASSYSRYSYEQYF. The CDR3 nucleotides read TGTGCCAGCAGTTACTCCCGGTACTCCTACGAGCAGTACTTC.

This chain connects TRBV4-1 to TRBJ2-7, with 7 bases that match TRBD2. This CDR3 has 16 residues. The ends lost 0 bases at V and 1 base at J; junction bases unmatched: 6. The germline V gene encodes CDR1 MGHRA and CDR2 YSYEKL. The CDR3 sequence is CASSQDRGVGSYEQYF. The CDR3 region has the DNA TGCGCCAGCAGCCAAGATCGGGGGGTTGGATCCTACGAGCAGTACTTC.

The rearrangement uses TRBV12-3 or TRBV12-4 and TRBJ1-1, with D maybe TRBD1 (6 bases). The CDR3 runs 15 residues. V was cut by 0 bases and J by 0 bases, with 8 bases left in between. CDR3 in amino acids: CASSLAAGVNTEAFF. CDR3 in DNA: TGTGCCAGCAGTTTAGCTGCAGGGGTGAACACTGAAGCTTTCTTT.

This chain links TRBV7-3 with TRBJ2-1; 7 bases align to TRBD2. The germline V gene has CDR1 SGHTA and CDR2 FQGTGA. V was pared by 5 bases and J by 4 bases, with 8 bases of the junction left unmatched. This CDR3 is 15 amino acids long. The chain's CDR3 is CASSRVGGDYNEQFF. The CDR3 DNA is TGTGCCAGCAGCCGCGTGGGGGGGGATTACAATGAGCAGTTCTTC.

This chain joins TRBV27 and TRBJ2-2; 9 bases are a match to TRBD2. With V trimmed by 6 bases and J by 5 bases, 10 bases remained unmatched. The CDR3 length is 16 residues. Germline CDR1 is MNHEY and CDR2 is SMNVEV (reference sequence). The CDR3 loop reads CASSSIAGVMTGELFF. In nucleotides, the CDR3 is TGTGCCAGCAGCTCGATAGCGGGAGTCATGACCGGGGAGCTGTTTTTT.

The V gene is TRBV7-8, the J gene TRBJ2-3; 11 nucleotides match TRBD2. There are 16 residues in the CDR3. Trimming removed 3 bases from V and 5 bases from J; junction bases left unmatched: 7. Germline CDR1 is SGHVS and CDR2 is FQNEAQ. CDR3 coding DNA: TGTGCCAGCAGCTTTAGCGGGAGGGCCCTCGGAGATACGCAGTATTTT. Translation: CASSFSGRALGDTQYF.

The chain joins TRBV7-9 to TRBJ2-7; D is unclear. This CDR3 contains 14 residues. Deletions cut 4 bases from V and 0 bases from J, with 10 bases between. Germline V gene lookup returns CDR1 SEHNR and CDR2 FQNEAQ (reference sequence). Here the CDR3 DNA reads TGTGCCAGCAGCTCGGAGACACACTCCTACGAGCAGTACTTC. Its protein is CASSSETHSYEQYF.

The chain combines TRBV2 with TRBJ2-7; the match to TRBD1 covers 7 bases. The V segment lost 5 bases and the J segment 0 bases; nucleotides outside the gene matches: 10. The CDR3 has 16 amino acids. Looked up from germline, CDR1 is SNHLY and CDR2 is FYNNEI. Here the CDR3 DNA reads TGTGCCAGCAGTACGCGCGGACAGGAATTCTCCTACGAGCAGTACTTC. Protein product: CASSTRGQEFSYEQYF.

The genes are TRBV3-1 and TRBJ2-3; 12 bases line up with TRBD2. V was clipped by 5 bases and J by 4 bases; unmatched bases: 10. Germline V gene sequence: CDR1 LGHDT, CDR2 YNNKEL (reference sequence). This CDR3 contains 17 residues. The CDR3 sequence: CASSSGLAGPSPDTQYF. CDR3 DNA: TGTGCCAGCAGCTCGGGACTAGCGGGCCCGTCCCCAGATACGCAGTATTTT.

The CDR3 DNA follows: TGTGCCAGCGCGGGACTCCCCTACGAGCAGTACTTC. Amino acids: CASAGLPYEQYF. This rearrangement joins TRBV7-9 to TRBJ2-7; D might be TRBD2 (6 bases). Trimming left V 8 bases short and J 2 bases short, with 10 bases between. The CDR3 has 12 amino acids. Germline CDR1 is SEHNR and CDR2 is FQNEAQ (reference sequence).

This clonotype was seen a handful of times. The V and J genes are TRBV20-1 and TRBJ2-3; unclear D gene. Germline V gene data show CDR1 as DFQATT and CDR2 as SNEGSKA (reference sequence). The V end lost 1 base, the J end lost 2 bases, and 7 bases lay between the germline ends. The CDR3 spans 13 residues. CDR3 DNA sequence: TGCAGTGCTAGAGGGGAATACACAGATACGCAGTATTTT. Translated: CSARGEYTDTQYF.

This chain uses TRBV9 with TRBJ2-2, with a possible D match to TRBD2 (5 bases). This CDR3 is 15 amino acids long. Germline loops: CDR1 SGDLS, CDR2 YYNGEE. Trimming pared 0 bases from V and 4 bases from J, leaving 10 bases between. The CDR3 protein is CASSVGAGGTGELFF. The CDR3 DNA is TGTGCCAGCAGCGTAGGGGCGGGCGGCACCGGGGAGCTGTTTTTT.

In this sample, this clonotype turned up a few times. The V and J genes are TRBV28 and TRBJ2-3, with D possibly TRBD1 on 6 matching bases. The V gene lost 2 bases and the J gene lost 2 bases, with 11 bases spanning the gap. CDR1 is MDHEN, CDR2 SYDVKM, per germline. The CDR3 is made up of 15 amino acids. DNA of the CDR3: TGTGCCAGCAGTTTAAGGCCAGGGGTCACAGATACGCAGTATTTT. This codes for CASSLRPGVTDTQYF.

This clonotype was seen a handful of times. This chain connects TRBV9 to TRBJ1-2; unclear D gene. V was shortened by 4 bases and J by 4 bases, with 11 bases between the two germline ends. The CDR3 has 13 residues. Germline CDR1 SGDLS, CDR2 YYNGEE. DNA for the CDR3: TGTGCCAGCAGCCCACAGTCTAGCTATGGCTACACCTTC. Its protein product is CASSPQSSYGYTF.

This CDR3 is CASSPLGPLNTEAFF. The CDR3 bases are TGTGCCAGCAGCCCGTTGGGACCTCTGAACACTGAAGCTTTCTTT. The V and J genes are TRBV11-3 and TRBJ1-1; D perhaps matches TRBD1 (5 bases). Trimming took 5 bases from V and 0 from J, leaving 13 bases between them. The CDR3 has 15 residues. Per the germline V gene, CDR1 is SGHNT and CDR2 is YENEEA.

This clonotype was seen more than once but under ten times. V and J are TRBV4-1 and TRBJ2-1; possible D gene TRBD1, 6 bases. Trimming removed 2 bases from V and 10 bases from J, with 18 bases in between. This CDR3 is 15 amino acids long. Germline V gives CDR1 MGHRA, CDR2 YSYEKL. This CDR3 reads CASSQRTGGQLEQFF. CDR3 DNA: TGCGCCAGCAGCCAAAGGACTGGGGGACAATTAGAGCAGTTCTTC.

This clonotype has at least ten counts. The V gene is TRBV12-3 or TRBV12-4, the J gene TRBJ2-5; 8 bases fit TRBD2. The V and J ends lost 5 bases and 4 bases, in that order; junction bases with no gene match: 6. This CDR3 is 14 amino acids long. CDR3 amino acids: CASSPGLVAETQYF. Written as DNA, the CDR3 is TGTGCCAGCAGTCCGGGACTAGTCGCAGAGACCCAGTACTTC.

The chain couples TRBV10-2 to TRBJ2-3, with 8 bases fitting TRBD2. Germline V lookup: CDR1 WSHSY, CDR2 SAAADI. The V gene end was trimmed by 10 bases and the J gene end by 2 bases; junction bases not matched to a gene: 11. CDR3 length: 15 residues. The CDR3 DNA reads TGCGCCATCCCCCCGCGGGGGGCAATCACAGATACGCAGTATTTT. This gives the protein CAIPPRGAITDTQYF.

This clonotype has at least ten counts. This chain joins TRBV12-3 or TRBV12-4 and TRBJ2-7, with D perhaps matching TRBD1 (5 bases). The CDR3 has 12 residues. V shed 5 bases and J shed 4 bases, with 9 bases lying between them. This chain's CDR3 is CASSPGNYEQYF. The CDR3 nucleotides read TGTGCCAGCAGTCCAGGGAATTACGAGCAGTACTTC.

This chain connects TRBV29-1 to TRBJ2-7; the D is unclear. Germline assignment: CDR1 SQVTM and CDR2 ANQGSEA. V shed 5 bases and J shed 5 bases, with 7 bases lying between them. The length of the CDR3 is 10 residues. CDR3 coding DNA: TGCAGCGTTTTACAAGACGAGCAGTACTTC. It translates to CSVLQDEQYF.